The subject of this entry is one T cell receptor beta chain. Antigen unknown. CDR1 and CDR2 from the germline V gene are SGHRS and YFSETQ. The V gene end was trimmed by 1 base and the J gene end by 7 bases; junction bases not matched to a gene: 8. The CDR3 is made up of 16 amino acids. The data originate from a study of early T cells in non-severe SARS-CoV-2 infection. Overall study: Unsorted whole-blood RNA was sequenced in bulk, leaving chains unpaired.

Overall study findings and caveats: Private and CD4 specificities were missed by VDJdb matching, which favored anti-spike CD8 responses.

The library protocol tagged individual cDNA molecules with unique molecular identifiers. MiXCR, applied by TCRdb to the 5' RACE reads, yields one record per CDR3 protein. The sample lists about 83,000 distinct CDR3 sequences, roughly 13% seen once, with around 1.5% in the top ten. The sequence was obtained from an adult who was a healthcare worker with PCR-confirmed SARS-CoV-2 infection or an uninfected control (not recorded which). The rearrangement joins TRBV5-1 to TRBJ1-4, with 9 bases identical to TRBD1. Material for sequencing was whole blood. CDR3 protein: CASSLKSGQGREKLFF. CDR3 DNA: TGCGCCAGCAGCTTGAAGTCTGGACAGGGGCGTGAAAAACTGTTTTTT. Filled out from reference TRBV5-1 and TRBJ1-4, the complete variable domain reads KAGVTQTPRYLIKTRGQQVTLSCSPISGHRSVSWYQQTPGQGLQFLFEYFSETQRNKGNFPGRFSGRQFSNSRSEMNVSTLELGDSALYLCASSLKSGQGREKLFFGSGTQLSVL.